Listed below are T cell receptor beta chains from one sample, sequenced in a study of cytomegalovirus exposure and HLA in healthy donors. Sequencing used immunoSEQ multiplex PCR; TCRdb keeps in-frame clones, though not all of them. Found here are approximately 170,000 clones, roughly four fifths of them singletons; the top ten hold around 1.5%. The sample taken for sequencing was PBMCs. The receptors originated from a man in his forties in good health and CMV-seronegative. CDR3s include the opening cysteine and the closing phenylalanine or tryptophan. The D gene is left open where the match is weak. Some rows mark clone size as missing; the rest say once, few, many or name a class of expanded clone.

CASSPVGGLNTEAFF	TGCGCCAGCAGCCCAGTGGGAGGGTTGAACACTGAAGCTTTCTTT	NA	15	TRBJ1-1	NA	TRBV4-1
CASSLDSTAYGGYTF	TGTGCCAGCAGCTTAGATAGCACGGCCTATGGCGGCTACACCTTC	NA	15	TRBJ1-2	NA	TRBV7-9
CASSPGTGGTGNTIYF	TGTGCCAGCAGCCCCGGAACAGGGGGGACTGGAAACACCATATATTTT	TRBD1	16	TRBJ1-3	once	TRBV13
CASSILAERDTQYF	TGTGCCAGCAGTATACTAGCGGAGAGGGATACGCAGTATTTT	TRBD2	14	TRBJ2-3	NA	TRBV28
CASSLEAGGNLGYTF	TGCGCCAGCAGCTTGGAGGCAGGGGGGAACCTTGGCTACACCTTC	TRBD1	15	TRBJ1-2	NA	TRBV5-1
CASSLALVSSNTGELFF	TGTGCCAGCAGCTTGGCCCTCGTTAGTAGCAACACCGGGGAGCTGTTTTTT	NA	17	TRBJ2-2	NA	TRBV5-4
CASTRGTGRYEQYF	TGTGCCAGTACACGGGGAACAGGGCGCTACGAGCAGTACTTC	NA	14	TRBJ2-7	NA	TRBV19
CATSRDRGIQETQYF	TGTGCCACCAGCAGAGATCGCGGAATTCAAGAGACCCAGTACTTC	NA	15	TRBJ2-5	NA	TRBV15
CASSPTGSGYNEQFF	TGTGCCAGCAGCCCGACAGGGTCGGGATACAATGAGCAGTTCTTC	TRBD1	15	TRBJ2-1	NA	TRBV7-2
CASTPDRGETEAFF	TGTGCCAGCACCCCGGACAGGGGTGAGACTGAAGCTTTCTTT	TRBD1	14	TRBJ1-1	NA	TRBV7-9
CSSSLVLGTGNTEAFF	TGTTCCAGCAGCTTAGTCTTGGGGACAGGGAACACTGAAGCTTTCTTT	TRBD1	16	TRBJ1-1	few	TRBV7-9
CASSSQGLGTEAFF	TGCGCCAGCAGTAGTCAGGGGCTGGGCACTGAAGCTTTCTTT	NA	14	TRBJ1-1	NA	TRBV5-1
CASSIAGGAYNEQFF	TGTGCCAGTAGTATAGCGGGAGGGGCCTACAATGAGCAGTTCTTC	TRBD2	15	TRBJ2-1	NA	TRBV19
CASSSVMNTEAFF	TGTGCCAGTAGTAGTGTTATGAACACTGAAGCTTTCTTT	NA	13	TRBJ1-1	few	TRBV19
CASSLNPETSGSSDEQFF	TGTGCCAGCAGCTTAAATCCCGAGACTAGCGGGAGTTCCGATGAGCAGTTCTTC	TRBD2	18	TRBJ2-1	NA	TRBV7-9
CASSPRYGVNTEAFF	TGTGCCAGCTCACCACGGTACGGGGTGAACACTGAAGCTTTCTTT	NA	15	TRBJ1-1	NA	TRBV18
CASSPQGSGGTEAFF	TGTGCCAGCAGTCCCCAAGGGAGCGGGGGAACTGAAGCTTTCTTT	NA	15	TRBJ1-1	NA	TRBV6-4
CASSSGGATEAFF	TGTGCCAGCAGTTCGGGGGGTGCCACTGAAGCTTTCTTT	NA	13	TRBJ1-1	NA	TRBV6-5
CASSLGQGSGELFF	TGTGCCAGCAGTTTGGGACAGGGGTCCGGGGAGCTGTTTTTT	TRBD1	14	TRBJ2-2	NA	TRBV6-5
CASSPGGAAYEQYF	TGTGCCAGCAGCCCCGGGGGGGCGGCCTACGAGCAGTACTTC	TRBD2	14	TRBJ2-7	NA	TRBV7-2
CASSPGQGAGNSQYF	TGTGCCAGCAGCCCCGGACAGGGGGCGGGTAACAGTCAGTACTTC	TRBD1	15	TRBJ2-4	NA	TRBV6-5
CASSRQQGDTEAFF	TGTGCCAGTAGTAGACAACAGGGGGACACTGAAGCTTTCTTT	TRBD1	14	TRBJ1-1	NA	TRBV19
CASSRRRGLAGDTQYF	TGTGCCAGCAGCCGGAGGCGGGGACTAGCAGGAGATACGCAGTATTTT	TRBD2	16	TRBJ2-3	NA	TRBV7-2
CASSLVQGGEQYF	TGTGCCAGCAGCTTGGTCCAGGGTGGTGAGCAGTACTTC	NA	13	TRBJ2-7	few	TRBV5-5
CASSSTGIPEAFF	TGCGCCAGCAGCTCTACAGGGATACCTGAAGCTTTCTTT	NA	13	TRBJ1-1	few	TRBV5-1